The 25 T cell receptor beta chains listed next were all sequenced from one sample in a study of OX40 agonist ivuxolimab in advanced cancers. Some clones are missing from TCRdb's copy, which holds only in-frame ones; the method was immunoSEQ multiplex PCR. The data contain more than 95,000 clones, under 95% of them singletons. The sequences come from CD4+ or CD8+ T cells sorted from blood, collected in a trial of the OX40 agonist ivuxolimab. These TCRs come from an adult with an advanced solid tumor such as melanoma, head and neck, liver or kidney cancer.

The gene calls are TRBV5-5 and TRBJ2-7, with 15 bases matching TRBD2. V shed 4 bases and J 6 bases; nucleotides not matched to a gene: 5. Germline CDR1 and CDR2: SGHKS and YYEKEE (reference sequence). CDR3 length equals 15 residues. The CDR3 nucleotides are TGTGCCAGCAGCGGAGGACTAGCGGGAGGGCCCGAGCAGTACTTC. It translates to CASSGGLAGGPEQYF. The full variable domain, in which reference TRBV5-5 and TRBJ2-7 provide the parts outside the CDR3, is DAGVTQSPTHLIKTRGQQVTLRCSPISGHKSVSWYQQVLGQGPQFIFQYYEKEERGRGNFPDRFSARQFPNYSSELNVNALLLGDSALYLCASSGGLAGGPEQYFGPGTRLTVT.

The chain uses TRBV11-3 and TRBJ2-2; no firm D call. The CDR3 length is 12 residues. Germline V gene lookup returns CDR1 SGHNT and CDR2 YENEEA. The V end was cut by 3 bases, the J end by 4 bases, with 3 bases between. This chain's CDR3 is CASSLTTGELFF. CDR3 sequence (DNA): TGTGCCAGCAGCTTGACCACCGGGGAGCTGTTTTTT.

In DNA form, the CDR3 reads TGTGCCAGCAGCCAAACCGGACAGAGACCCTACGAGCAGTACTTC. Translated: CASSQTGQRPYEQYF. V and J are TRBV7-3 and TRBJ2-7; a weak D match, TRBD1 (6 bases). V dropped 5 bases and J dropped 2 bases, with 16 bases sitting between them. The germline V gene has CDR1 SGHTA and CDR2 FQGTGA. The CDR3 is made up of 15 amino acids.

The genes are TRBV6-5 and TRBJ1-2; 7 bases agree with TRBD1. The V segment lost 8 bases and the J segment 1 base; nucleotides outside the gene matches: 4. This CDR3 has 13 residues. The germline V gene encodes CDR1 MNHEY and CDR2 SVGAGI. CDR3: CASGQGVNYGYTF. CDR3 in DNA: TGTGCCAGCGGTCAGGGGGTTAACTATGGCTACACCTTC.

This chain connects TRBV28 to TRBJ1-2, with TRBD1 identical over 7 bases. CDR3 length: 12 residues. CDR1 is MDHEN and CDR2 is SYDVKM in the germline V gene. V gave up 3 bases and J gave up 7 bases; unmatched junction bases: 2. The CDR3 loop is CASSFPGGGYTF. The CDR3 DNA reads TGTGCCAGCAGTTTTCCAGGGGGTGGCTACACCTTC.

The chain has TRBV19 and TRBJ2-7; possibly TRBD1 for D (5 bases). The CDR3 loop spans 15 amino acids. Trimming removed 7 bases from V and 12 bases from J, with 28 bases in between. Per germline, CDR1 LNHDA and CDR2 SQIVND (reference sequence). The chain's CDR3 is CASILIGRVFGVPYF. CDR3 in DNA: TGTGCCAGTATCCTTATCGGCAGGGTATTTGGCGTGCCGTACTTC.

The V gene is TRBV7-2, the J gene TRBJ2-1; maybe TRBD2 (6 bases). The germline V gene has CDR1 SGHTA and CDR2 FQGNSA. The length of the CDR3 is 17 residues. Trimming left V 1 base short and J 0 bases short, with 13 bases between. CDR3 amino acids: CASSLDERASSYNEQFF. CDR3 in DNA: TGTGCCAGCAGCTTAGATGAGCGGGCGAGCTCCTACAATGAGCAGTTCTTC.

The rearrangement uses TRBV2 and TRBJ2-7, with TRBD2 matching over 14 bases. The junction had 4 bases not matched to a gene; V was cut back by 1 base and J by 8 bases. Per germline, CDR1 SNHLY and CDR2 FYNNEI. The CDR3 is made up of 15 amino acids. The CDR3 spells CASSEGGLAGDKQYF. CDR3 DNA sequence: TGTGCCAGCAGTGAAGGGGGACTAGCGGGAGACAAGCAGTACTTC.

The V call is TRBV28, the J call TRBJ1-1, with unresolved D. Germline V lookup: CDR1 MDHEN, CDR2 SYDVKM. Trimming took 6 bases from V and 4 from J, leaving 15 bases between them. CDR3 length: 14 amino acids. In DNA form, the CDR3 reads TGTGCCAGCAGCCCCGTCAGGACTATCACTGAAGCTTTCTTT. Translating it yields CASSPVRTITEAFF.

The rearrangement links TRBV6-1 to TRBJ2-1, with a weak D call TRBD2 (5 bases). CDR3 length equals 14 residues. The V end lost 6 bases, the J end lost 5 bases, and 14 bases lay between the germline ends. Germline CDR1 is MNHNS and CDR2 is SASEGT. CDR3 sequence reads: CASRTRLANNEQFF. CDR3 coding DNA: TGTGCCAGCAGGACGAGGCTAGCAAACAATGAGCAGTTCTTC.

The sample holds one count of this clone. The chain recombines TRBV6-4 with TRBJ2-1; TRBD2 is a possible D gene (6 bases). The germline V gene has CDR1 MRHNA and CDR2 SNTAGT. There are 16 residues in the CDR3. V lost 4 bases and J lost 0, with 13 bases in between. Here the CDR3 reads CASSVLGGASYNEQFF. CDR3 coding DNA: TGTGCCAGCAGTGTTTTGGGGGGAGCCTCCTACAATGAGCAGTTCTTC.

The chain is built from TRBV19 and TRBJ2-5, with 9 bases aligning to TRBD1. The CDR3 loop spans 14 amino acids. The germline gives CDR1 LNHDA, CDR2 SQIVND (reference sequence). V was clipped by 5 bases and J by 11 bases; unmatched bases: 12. The CDR3: CASSLGQGGGEQYF. CDR3 in DNA: TGTGCCAGTAGTCTGGGACAGGGTGGAGGGGAGCAGTACTTC.

The chain couples TRBV5-4 to TRBJ1-5; D is unresolved. V gave up 5 bases and J gave up 7 bases, with 10 bases separating them. The CDR3 is made up of 12 amino acids. Germline values: CDR1 SGHNT, CDR2 YYREEE (reference sequence). This CDR3 reads CASSTLGQPQHF. The CDR3 coding sequence is TGTGCCAGCAGTACCCTTGGCCAGCCCCAGCATTTT.

CDR3 in amino acids: CASSFSPPGLGVDEQFF. The CDR3 region has the DNA TGTGCCAGCAGTTTTTCCCCCCCGGGACTAGGGGTCGATGAGCAGTTCTTC. The genes are TRBV27 and TRBJ2-1; TRBD2 matches 8 bases. This CDR3 has 17 amino acids. V shed 3 bases, J shed 8 bases, and the junction held 15 bases outside the gene matches. Germline lookup yields CDR1 MNHEY and CDR2 SMNVEV (reference sequence).

J is TRBJ2-7 and V is TRBV5-1; TRBD2 might be the D (6 bases). The length of the CDR3 is 15 residues. The V gene's germline CDR1 is SGHRS and CDR2 YFSETQ. The V gene lost 3 bases and the J gene lost 6 bases, with 19 bases spanning the gap. In DNA form, the CDR3 reads TGCGCCAGCAGCTGGGGGACTCCGCTCCGGTTCGAGCAGTACTTC. Its translation is CASSWGTPLRFEQYF.

The chain carries TRBV18 and TRBJ1-1; the match to TRBD1 covers 11 bases. The CDR3 covers 18 residues. Trimming removed 5 bases from V and 0 bases from J; junction bases left unmatched: 11. Germline values: CDR1 KGHSH, CDR2 LQKENI. CDR3 protein: CASSTPGTGGMMNTEAFF. In DNA form, the CDR3 reads TGTGCCAGCTCAACGCCAGGGACAGGGGGGATGATGAACACTGAAGCTTTCTTT.

Written as DNA, the CDR3 is TGTGCCAGCAGCCCCCAGGGGATTCGTCAGCCCCAGCATTTT. This sequence encodes CASSPQGIRQPQHF. The chain links TRBV5-4 to TRBJ1-5, with TRBD1 as a possible D gene (6 bases). V was cut by 4 bases and J by 6 bases, with 14 bases left in between. The germline V gene has CDR1 SGHNT and CDR2 YYREEE (reference sequence). The CDR3 is made up of 14 amino acids.

CDR3 loop: CASSIRGPSTEAFF. The CDR3 nucleotides are TGTGCCAGTAGTATCAGGGGACCCAGCACTGAAGCTTTCTTT. V is TRBV19 and J is TRBJ1-1; perhaps TRBD1 as D (6 bases). CDR1 LNHDA and CDR2 SQIVND come from the germline V gene (reference sequence). CDR3 length: 14 residues. V was pared by 3 bases and J by 4 bases, with 12 bases between. The complete variable domain, with remaining parts taken from reference TRBV19 and TRBJ1-1, reads DGGITQSPKYLFRKEGQNVTLSCEQNLNHDAMYWYRQDPGQGLRLIYYSQIVNDFQKGDIAEGYSVSREKKESFPLTVTSAQKNPTAFYLCASSIRGPSTEAFFGQGTRLTVV.

The chain joins TRBV15 to TRBJ2-1, with D maybe TRBD1 (5 bases). The germline V and J ends were trimmed by 4 bases and 4 bases, with 14 bases remaining between them. Germline V gene lookup returns CDR1 LNHNV and CDR2 YYDKDF (reference sequence). There are 15 residues in the CDR3. The CDR3 sequence: CATSKGHRGYNEQFF. The CDR3 coding sequence is TGTGCCACCAGCAAAGGACATCGAGGTTACAATGAGCAGTTCTTC.

V gene TRBV29-1 combines with J gene TRBJ1-1; possibly TRBD1 for D (5 bases). V was clipped by 6 bases and J by 1 base, with 12 bases between them. The germline V gene has CDR1 SQVTM and CDR2 ANQGSEA. The CDR3 length is 13 residues. The DNA of the CDR3 is TGCAGCGTGGGACCTACAGGGAACACTGAAGCTTTCTTT. Protein product: CSVGPTGNTEAFF.

This chain uses TRBV27 with TRBJ2-2; D possibly corresponds to TRBD1 (6 bases). Germline CDR1 is MNHEY and CDR2 is SMNVEV (reference sequence). Trimming shortened V by 5 bases and J by 2 bases, and 24 bases separated the two germline ends. The CDR3 loop spans 19 amino acids. CDR3 bases: TGTGCCAGCAGTCCCAAACCCCTCATCCTACAGGGAAACACCGGGGAGCTGTTTTTT. Its translation: CASSPKPLILQGNTGELFF.

This sequence joins TRBV7-9 and TRBJ2-3, with D possibly TRBD2 on 6 matching bases. Germline-derived CDR1 and CDR2 are SEHNR and FQNEAQ (reference sequence). The CDR3 spans 13 residues. The ends were cut back, 8 bases at V and 0 bases at J, with 9 bases in the middle. CDR3 nucleotides: TGTGCCAGCCGTGCGGGGAGCACAGATACGCAGTATTTT. This gives the protein CASRAGSTDTQYF.

The rearrangement uses TRBV6-5 and TRBJ1-2; unclear D gene. V lost 11 bases and J lost 5, with 12 bases in between. Germline V gene data show CDR1 as MNHEY and CDR2 as SVGAGI. This CDR3 contains 11 residues. CDR3 in amino acids: CAASDGYGYTF. The CDR3 DNA sequence: TGTGCCGCTTCGGACGGTTATGGCTACACCTTC.

The chain is built from TRBV2 and TRBJ2-5, with a weak D call TRBD2 (6 bases). The CDR3 sequence is 11 residues long. Trimming shortened V by 6 bases and J by 5 bases, and 7 bases separated the two germline ends. Germline V gene lookup returns CDR1 SNHLY and CDR2 FYNNEI. The CDR3 spells CASRRGETQYF. The CDR3 DNA follows: TGTGCCAGCAGACGGGGGGAGACCCAGTACTTC.

V and J are TRBV28 and TRBJ2-7; 10 bases are shared with TRBD2. This CDR3 contains 15 residues. Germline trimming cut 3 bases from V and 3 bases from J; bases unmatched to any gene: 5. Germline CDR1 MDHEN, CDR2 SYDVKM. In DNA form, the CDR3 reads TGTGCCAGCAGTTTCTCTAGCGGGAGATTCTACGAGCAGTACTTC. Its translation: CASSFSSGRFYEQYF.